This entry describes one T cell receptor (beta chain). Antigen specificity is unknown. Profiling relied on immunoSEQ multiplex PCR, and the TCRdb table lists in-frame clones only, not all of them. The data show about 41,000 clones, 80% seen once. The V and J ends lost 3 bases and 7 bases respectively, with 10 bases between them. The CDR3 has 14 residues. Germline-derived CDR1 and CDR2 are KGHSH and LQKENI. The sample comes from a study of OX40 agonist ivuxolimab in advanced cancers. Across the study: Partial responses were recorded for three patients, including one with hepatocellular carcinoma and two with cutaneous melanoma. Study findings and constraints: No determination was made of the antigen specificity of the expanded peripheral T cells. On average, CD8+ T cells had more expanded clones than CD4+.

This specimen consisted of CD4+ or CD8+ T cells sorted from blood, obtained in a trial of the OX40 agonist ivuxolimab. The sequence was obtained from an adult with an advanced solid tumor such as melanoma, head and neck, liver or kidney cancer. This chain connects TRBV18 to TRBJ1-6; D perhaps matches TRBD1 (5 bases). The CDR3 coding sequence is TGTGCCAGCTCACCGCAAAACAGGAATTCACCCCTCCACTTT. Translating it yields CASSPQNRNSPLHF. Supplemented by reference TRBV18 and TRBJ1-6, the full variable domain reads NAGVMQNPRHLVRRRGQEARLRCSPMKGHSHVYWYRQLPEEGLKFMVYLQKENIIDESGMPKERFSAEFPKEGPSILRIQQVVRGDSAAYFCASSPQNRNSPLHFGNGTRLTVT.